The 24 T cell receptor beta chains below were found in one sample sequenced in a study of blood T cell repertoires in COVID-19. Repertoires were generated with immunoSEQ multiplex PCR, while TCRdb's copy carries only in-frame clones and drops some. Counted here are roughly 670,000 clones, about nine tenths occurring once; the ten biggest clones make up over 0.2%. The sample comprised peripheral blood. These receptors all stem from a woman under 30 with acute or convalescent COVID-19.

V is TRBV15 and J is TRBJ2-6; 8 nucleotides line up with TRBD1. The germline V gene has CDR1 LNHNV and CDR2 YYDKDF (reference sequence). The CDR3 length is 15 residues. With V trimmed by 4 bases and J by 4 bases, 3 bases remained unmatched. The CDR3 DNA sequence: TGTGCCACCAGCACCAGGGGGCAGGGGGCCAACGTCCTGACTTTC. It yields the protein CATSTRGQGANVLTF.

This clone was found once. The chain recombines TRBV6-2 or TRBV6-3 with TRBJ2-7; 8 bases line up with TRBD2. Germline V lookup: CDR1 MNHEY, CDR2 SVGEGT. CDR3 length equals 16 residues. Germline trimming cut 2 bases from V and 0 bases from J; bases unmatched to any gene: 6. CDR3 residues: CASSYPRGGRSYEQYF. CDR3 coding DNA: TGTGCCAGCAGTTACCCACGCGGGGGGCGCTCCTACGAGCAGTACTTC.

The V call is TRBV29-1, the J call TRBJ2-1, with D hard to call. Trimming cost V 3 bases and J 5 bases, with 5 bases left between them. This CDR3 has 11 amino acids. Germline V gene sequence: CDR1 SQVTM, CDR2 ANQGSEA. The CDR3 DNA reads as TGCAGCGTTGATAGTAACAATGAGCAGTTCTTC. This codes for CSVDSNNEQFF.

The V and J genes are TRBV4-1 and TRBJ1-5; unclear D gene. The CDR3 is 15 residues long. From germline, CDR1 is MGHRA and CDR2 YSYEKL. Trimming shortened V by 1 base and J by 7 bases, and 14 bases separated the two germline ends. The DNA of the CDR3 is TGCGCCAGCAGCCAAGTAAGCCCAAGCGACCAGCCCCAGCATTTT. Translating gives CASSQVSPSDQPQHF.

The CDR3 DNA reads as TGTGCCAGCAGTTTCGGAGCTGGGTCCGGGGAGCTGTTTTTT. Translating gives CASSFGAGSGELFF. The chain links TRBV27 to TRBJ2-2; unclear D gene. With 3 bases removed from V and 6 bases from J, the gap between germline ends came to 11 bases. Germline loops: CDR1 MNHEY, CDR2 SMNVEV (reference sequence). The CDR3 extends over 14 amino acids.

The chain links TRBV11-3 to TRBJ1-1, with 8 bases identical to TRBD1. J lost 1 base, V lost 4 bases, and 2 bases had no gene match. The CDR3 spans 14 residues. From germline, CDR1 is SGHNT and CDR2 YENEEA. The CDR3 loop is CASSSGQENTEAFF. Here the CDR3 DNA reads TGTGCCAGCAGCTCGGGACAGGAGAACACTGAAGCTTTCTTT.

This clone was seen only a few times. The genes are TRBV12-5 and TRBJ1-1; 9 nucleotides align to TRBD1. Germline CDR1 and CDR2: LGHNT and FRNRAP. The length of the CDR3 is 14 residues. V gave up 4 bases and J gave up 1 base; unmatched junction bases: 1. The CDR3 sequence is CASGWGQGNTEAFF. The CDR3 DNA sequence: TGTGCTAGTGGTTGGGGACAGGGGAACACTGAAGCTTTCTTT. The variable domain in full, with the rest retrieved from reference TRBV12-5 and TRBJ1-1, is DARVTQTPRHKVTEMGQEVTMRCQPILGHNTVFWYRQTMMQGLELLAYFRNRAPLDDSGMPKDRFSAEMPDATLATLKIQPSEPRDSAVYFCASGWGQGNTEAFFGQGTRLTVV.

V usage is TRBV18 and J usage is TRBJ2-7; 9 bases align to TRBD1. The CDR3 has 14 residues. Germline V lookup: CDR1 KGHSH, CDR2 LQKENI. The V segment lost 3 bases and the J segment 5 bases; nucleotides outside the gene matches: 5. This CDR3 is CASSPRQGGDEQYF. The DNA of the CDR3 is TGTGCCAGCTCACCTAGACAGGGGGGAGACGAGCAGTACTTC.

The chain links TRBV5-6 to TRBJ1-5; D is uncertain. Germline CDR1 is SGHDT and CDR2 is YYEEEE. Between the trimmed V and J ends, which lost 0 bases and 9 bases, there was a span of 16 bases. The CDR3 sequence is 15 residues long. CDR3 nucleotides: TGTGCCAGCAGCTTGGGACCGAGACACGCGGGGCCCCAGCATTTT. It translates to CASSLGPRHAGPQHF. The variable domain in full, with the rest retrieved from reference TRBV5-6 and TRBJ1-5, is DAGVTQSPTHLIKTRGQQVTLRCSPKSGHDTVSWYQQALGQGPQFIFQYYEEEERQRGNFPDRFSGHQFPNYSSELNVNALLLGDSALYLCASSLGPRHAGPQHFGDGTRLSIL.

The chain combines TRBV19 with TRBJ1-3; the D gene is possibly TRBD1 (5 bases). V lost 4 bases to trimming and J lost 0 bases, with 19 bases between them. This CDR3 has 18 amino acids. CDR1 and CDR2 from the germline V gene are LNHDA and SQIVND (reference sequence). CDR3 sequence reads: CASSSTPLGLHSGNTIYF. CDR3 DNA: TGTGCCAGTAGTAGCACCCCCCTGGGACTTCACTCTGGAAACACCATATATTTT.

J is TRBJ1-2 and V is TRBV24-1; 7 bases line up with TRBD1. The V and J ends lost 4 bases and 5 bases, in that order; junction bases with no gene match: 6. The CDR3 consists of 14 residues. Germline V gene sequence: CDR1 KGHDR, CDR2 SFDVKD. CDR3 amino acids: CATSDRWTGYGYTF. DNA of the CDR3: TGTGCCACCAGTGACCGCTGGACAGGATATGGCTACACCTTC.

The chain carries TRBV13 and TRBJ2-5; TRBD2 aligns across 9 bases. Germline trimming cut 3 bases from V and 1 base from J; bases unmatched to any gene: 3. The V gene's germline CDR1 is PRHDT and CDR2 FYEKMQ (reference sequence). The CDR3 spans 15 residues. This CDR3 is CASSLRGGTQETQYF. DNA for the CDR3: TGTGCCAGCAGCTTGCGGGGGGGAACCCAAGAGACCCAGTACTTC. The whole variable domain, remainder taken from reference TRBV13 and TRBJ2-5, is AAGVIQSPRHLIKEKRETATLKCYPIPRHDTVYWYQQGPGQDPQFLISFYEKMQSDKGSIPDRFSAQQFSDYHSELNMSSLELGDSALYFCASSLRGGTQETQYFGPGTRLLVL.

The rearrangement uses TRBV2 and TRBJ1-4; D not certain. The V gene's germline CDR1 is SNHLY and CDR2 FYNNEI. V was clipped by 8 bases and J by 8 bases, with 15 bases between them. CDR3 length equals 13 residues. The CDR3 protein is CASAGRGKEKLFF. The CDR3 coding sequence is TGTGCCAGCGCAGGACGGGGAAAAGAAAAACTGTTTTTT. Based on the CDR3 plus reference TRBV2 and TRBJ1-4, the full variable domain is EPEVTQTPSHQVTQMGQEVILRCVPISNHLYFYWYRQILGQKVEFLVSFYNNEISEKSEIFDDQFSVERPDGSNFTLKIRSTKLEDSAMYFCASAGRGKEKLFFGSGTQLSVL.

This clone appeared once. This chain connects TRBV30 to TRBJ2-5; 10 nucleotides align to TRBD2. There are 15 residues in the CDR3. V lost 2 bases to trimming and J lost 2 bases; unmatched junction nucleotides: 5. CDR1 is GTSNPN and CDR2 is SVGIG in the germline V gene (reference sequence). CDR3: CAWSFVLAGQETQYF. As DNA, the CDR3 is TGTGCCTGGAGTTTCGTACTAGCGGGGCAAGAGACCCAGTACTTC.

The sample holds one count of this clone. The V gene is TRBV12-5, the J gene TRBJ2-7; 10 bases line up with TRBD1. Germline trimming cut 3 bases from V and 5 bases from J; bases unmatched to any gene: 10. The CDR3 is 16 residues long. Germline V CDR1 and CDR2: LGHNT, FRNRAP. CDR3 in amino acids: CASGFYGDRGIHEQYF. The CDR3 DNA is TGTGCTAGTGGTTTTTACGGGGACAGGGGTATTCACGAGCAGTACTTC. Full variable domain (rest looked up from reference TRBV12-5 and TRBJ2-7): DARVTQTPRHKVTEMGQEVTMRCQPILGHNTVFWYRQTMMQGLELLAYFRNRAPLDDSGMPKDRFSAEMPDATLATLKIQPSEPRDSAVYFCASGFYGDRGIHEQYFGPGTRLTVT.

The chain carries TRBV30 and TRBJ1-1, with TRBD1 as a possible D gene (5 bases). The CDR3 has 13 amino acids. Germline V gene data show CDR1 as GTSNPN and CDR2 as SVGIG (reference sequence). Trimming shortened V by 3 bases and J by 5 bases, and 13 bases separated the two germline ends. In DNA, the CDR3 is TGTGCCTGGAGGCGTCAGGGTTGGACTGAAGCTTTCTTT. This gives the protein CAWRRQGWTEAFF. Based on the CDR3 plus reference TRBV30 and TRBJ1-1, the full variable domain is SQTIHQWPATLVQPVGSPLSLECTVEGTSNPNLYWYRQAAGRGLQLLFYSVGIGQISSEVPQNLSASRPQDRQFILSSKKLLLSDSGFYLCAWRRQGWTEAFFGQGTRLTVV.

V usage is TRBV9 and J usage is TRBJ1-4; TRBD1 aligns across 10 bases. The trim removed 3 bases at V and 7 bases at J, leaving 6 bases unmatched. The CDR3 is 15 residues long. CDR1 and CDR2 (germline): SGDLS, YYNGEE. In nucleotides, the CDR3 is TGTGCCAGCAGCGAACGGACAGGGGGGAGTGAAAAACTGTTTTTT. This encodes CASSERTGGSEKLFF. The variable domain in full, completed from reference TRBV9 and TRBJ1-4, reads DSGVTQTPKHLITATGQRVTLRCSPRSGDLSVYWYQQSLDQGLQFLIQYYNGEERAKGNILERFSAQQFPDLHSELNLSSLELGDSALYFCASSERTGGSEKLFFGSGTQLSVL.

This sequence joins TRBV19 and TRBJ2-1, with a possible D match to TRBD2 (10 bases). Germline V gene lookup returns CDR1 LNHDA and CDR2 SQIVND (reference sequence). The ends were cut back, 6 bases at V and 5 bases at J, with 29 bases in the middle. The CDR3 has 19 residues. In DNA, the CDR3 is TGTGCCAGTAGGGGCCGGGACAGGGAACTAGCGGGGCCAAACAATGAGCAGTTCTTC. Amino acids: CASRGRDRELAGPNNEQFF.

CDR3 loop: CASSYEERNYGYTF. DNA for the CDR3: TGTGCCAGCAGCTACGAGGAACGAAACTATGGCTACACCTTC. This rearrangement joins TRBV5-6 to TRBJ1-2, with D uncertain. From germline, CDR1 is SGHDT and CDR2 YYEEEE. This CDR3 is built from 14 residues. Trimming cost V 3 bases and J 2 bases, with 11 bases left between them. The complete variable domain, with remaining parts taken from reference TRBV5-6 and TRBJ1-2, reads DAGVTQSPTHLIKTRGQQVTLRCSPKSGHDTVSWYQQALGQGPQFIFQYYEEEERQRGNFPDRFSGHQFPNYSSELNVNALLLGDSALYLCASSYEERNYGYTFGSGTRLTVV.

In nucleotides, the CDR3 is TGTGCCAGCAGCCCCCGGCGCGGGGGCGGGGATACGCAGTATTTT. As protein: CASSPRRGGGDTQYF. This chain uses TRBV7-9 with TRBJ2-3; D is perhaps TRBD2 (7 bases). Germline lookup yields CDR1 SEHNR and CDR2 FQNEAQ (reference sequence). This CDR3 is 15 amino acids long. Deletions cut 5 bases from V and 6 bases from J, with 18 bases between.

The rearrangement uses TRBV7-2 and TRBJ2-7, with TRBD1 as a possible D gene (6 bases). Deletions cut 0 bases from V and 4 bases from J, with 13 bases between. Germline lookup yields CDR1 SGHTA and CDR2 FQGNSA. This CDR3 is built from 15 residues. The CDR3 region has the DNA TGTGCCAGCAGCTTAGCTGCCGGGACAAGTTACGAGCAGTACTTC. This sequence encodes CASSLAAGTSYEQYF.

This chain joins TRBV21-1 and TRBJ1-2; the table's TRBD1 call for D was not verified on the DNA. TRBV21-1 represents a pseudogene. This CDR3 is 17 amino acids long. CDR3 in amino acids: CASSKHGDRPFNYGYTF. The CDR3 nucleotides read TGTGCCAGCAGCAAACACGGGGACAGACCTTTTAACTATGGCTACACCTTC.

This clone was picked up a small number of times. CDR3 in DNA: TGTGCCAGCAGCGTAGATGGCCAGGCTGTTGGATCACCCCTCCACTTT. This encodes CASSVDGQAVGSPLHF. The chain couples TRBV9 to TRBJ1-6, with D unclear. Germline CDR1 SGDLS, CDR2 YYNGEE. The CDR3 totals 16 residues. Trimming shortened V by 0 bases and J by 10 bases, and 17 bases separated the two germline ends.

V gene TRBV2 combines with J gene TRBJ1-2; D is perhaps TRBD1 (6 bases). The CDR3 covers 15 residues. Trimming left V 10 bases short and J 2 bases short, with 20 bases between. Germline CDR1 is SNHLY and CDR2 is FYNNEI. The CDR3 sequence: CATRQATAPNYGYTF. CDR3 nucleotide sequence: TGTGCCACGAGACAGGCGACCGCCCCCAACTATGGCTACACCTTC. The variable domain in full, completed from reference TRBV2 and TRBJ1-2, reads EPEVTQTPSHQVTQMGQEVILRCVPISNHLYFYWYRQILGQKVEFLVSFYNNEISEKSEIFDDQFSVERPDGSNFTLKIRSTKLEDSAMYFCATRQATAPNYGYTFGSGTRLTVV.